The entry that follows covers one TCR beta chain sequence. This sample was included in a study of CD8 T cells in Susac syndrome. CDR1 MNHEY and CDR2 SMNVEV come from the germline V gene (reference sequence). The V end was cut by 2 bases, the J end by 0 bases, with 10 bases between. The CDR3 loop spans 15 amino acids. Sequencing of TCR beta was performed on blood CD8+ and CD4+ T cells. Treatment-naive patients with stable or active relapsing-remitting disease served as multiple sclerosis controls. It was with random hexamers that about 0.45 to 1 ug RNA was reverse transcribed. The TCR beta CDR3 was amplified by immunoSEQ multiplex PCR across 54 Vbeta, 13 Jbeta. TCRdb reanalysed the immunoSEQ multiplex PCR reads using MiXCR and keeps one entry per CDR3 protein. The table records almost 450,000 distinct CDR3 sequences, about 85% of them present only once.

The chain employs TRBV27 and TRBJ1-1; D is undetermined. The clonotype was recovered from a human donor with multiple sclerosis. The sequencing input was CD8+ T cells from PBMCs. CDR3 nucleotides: TGTGCCAGCAGTTTAGAGGCGGCTATGAACACTGAAGCTTTCTTT. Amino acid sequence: CASSLEAAMNTEAFF.